This record covers a single TCR beta chain. Germline CDR1 is MNHEY and CDR2 is SVGAGI. The length of the CDR3 is 14 residues. J was trimmed by 7 bases and V by 6 bases; bases with no gene match: 8. The sample comes from a study of blood T cell repertoires in COVID-19. Study context: The samples span acute and convalescent COVID-19 from the United States, Italy and Spain. T cells, B-cell-depleted T cells, or PBMCs supplied cDNA or gDNA.

In the original processing: Amplifying reference gene primers gave estimates of nucleated cell counts. Only in-frame clones appear in the TCRdb table, and some are missing; sequencing was by immunoSEQ multiplex PCR. The V and J calls and clone size were taken over from that table, and D and trimming were inferred from the DNA. The repertoire holds under 200,000 clones, with approximately 90% as singletons. This chain connects TRBV6-5 to TRBJ1-2; TRBD1 aligns across 10 bases. The source material was peripheral blood. The TCR sequence derives from a man between 65 and 85 years old with active or convalescent COVID-19. The CDR3 nucleotides read TGTGCCAGCAGCCCCGGGACAGGGGTAACTGGCTACACCTTC. It encodes CASSPGTGVTGYTF.